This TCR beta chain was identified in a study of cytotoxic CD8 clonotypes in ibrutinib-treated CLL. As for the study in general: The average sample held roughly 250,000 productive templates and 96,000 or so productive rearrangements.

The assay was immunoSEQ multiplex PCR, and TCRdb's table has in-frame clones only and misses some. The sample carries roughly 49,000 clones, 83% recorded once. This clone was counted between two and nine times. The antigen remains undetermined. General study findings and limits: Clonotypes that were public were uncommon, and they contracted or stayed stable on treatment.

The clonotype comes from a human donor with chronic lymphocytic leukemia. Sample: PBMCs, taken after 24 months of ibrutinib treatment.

CDR3 DNA: TGCGCCACCTCAGTAGGGGGGAGGATGAACACCGGGGAGCTGTTTTTT. Translating gives CATSVGGRMNTGELFF. The gene calls are TRBV5-1 and TRBJ2-2; D tentatively reads TRBD1 or TRBD2 (6 bases each). The CDR3 consists of 16 residues. Germline CDR1 and CDR2: SGHRS and YFSETQ. Trimming removed 9 bases at V and 1 base at J, with 19 bases between.